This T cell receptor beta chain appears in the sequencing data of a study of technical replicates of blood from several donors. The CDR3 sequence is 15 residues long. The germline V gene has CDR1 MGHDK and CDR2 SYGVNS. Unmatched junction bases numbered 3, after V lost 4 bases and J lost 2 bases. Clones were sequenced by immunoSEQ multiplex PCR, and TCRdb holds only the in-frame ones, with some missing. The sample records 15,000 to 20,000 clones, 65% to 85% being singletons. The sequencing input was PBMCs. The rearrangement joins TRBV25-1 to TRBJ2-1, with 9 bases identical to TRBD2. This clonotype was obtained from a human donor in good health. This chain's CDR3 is CASSGPSGTYNEQFF. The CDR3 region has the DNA TGTGCCAGCAGTGGCCCTAGCGGGACCTACAATGAGCAGTTCTTC.